The next 32 T cell receptor beta chains were all read from a single sample in a study of T cell responses to AZD1222 COVID-19 vaccine. Profiling relied on immunoSEQ multiplex PCR, and the TCRdb table lists in-frame clones only, not all of them. The table lists about 160,000 clones, 85% to 95% of them singletons, with 0.9% in the top ten. This sample comprised peripheral blood, obtained on day 0 of AZD1222 vaccination. The receptors shown here come from an adult in good health.

The chain has TRBV2 and TRBJ1-1; a possible D gene is TRBD1 (5 bases). This CDR3 has 14 amino acids. Germline V gene lookup returns CDR1 SNHLY and CDR2 FYNNEI. V lost 7 bases to trimming and J lost 0 bases, with 12 bases between them. The CDR3, as DNA: TGTGCCAGCACCAGTCAGGGTTTGAACACTGAAGCTTTCTTT. Translation gives CASTSQGLNTEAFF.

This chain links TRBV2 with TRBJ1-2; 8 bases match TRBD1. CDR1 SNHLY and CDR2 FYNNEI come from the germline V gene. J gave up 5 bases and V 6 bases, and 8 bases lay outside the gene matches. The CDR3 is made up of 14 amino acids. CDR3 DNA sequence: TGTGCCAGCAGCCGGACAGGGAAGGCATATGGCTACACCTTC. This translates into CASSRTGKAYGYTF.

The chain joins TRBV3-1 (or the pseudogene TRBV3-2) to TRBJ2-7; D perhaps matches TRBD1 (5 bases). Germline V CDR1 and CDR2: LGHDT, YNNKEL (reference sequence). This CDR3 comprises 18 residues. V dropped 0 bases and J dropped 2 bases, with 20 bases sitting between them. The CDR3 DNA reads as TGTGCCAGCAGCCAAGATTTTCGGATTGAGGACACCACCTACGAGCAGTACTTC. This codes for CASSQDFRIEDTTYEQYF.

This sequence joins TRBV5-1 and TRBJ2-1; 9 positions agree with TRBD2. Trimming at V came to 0 bases and at J to 5 bases, leaving 3 bases not matched to a gene. CDR3 length equals 15 residues. CDR1 is SGHRS, CDR2 YFSETQ, per germline. The CDR3, as DNA: TGCGCCAGCAGCTTGGTAGCGGGGGAGAACAATGAGCAGTTCTTC. It yields the protein CASSLVAGENNEQFF.

At least ten counts were recorded for this clone. V gene TRBV6-5 combines with J gene TRBJ1-1; unclear D gene. CDR3 length: 16 residues. The V end lost 2 bases, the J end lost 3 bases, and 16 bases lay between the germline ends. The V gene's germline CDR1 is MNHEY and CDR2 SVGAGI. The CDR3 region has the DNA TGTGCCAGCAGTTACGGGTCCGGACTGATCCACACTGAAGCTTTCTTT. Its protein product is CASSYGSGLIHTEAFF.

The chain is built from TRBV9 and TRBJ2-1, with TRBD2 matching 11 bases. The CDR3 covers 16 residues. The germline V gene has CDR1 SGDLS and CDR2 YYNGEE. The V and J ends lost 1 base and 8 bases, in that order; junction bases with no gene match: 8. The CDR3 spells CASSVNLLAGGYEQFF. The DNA for the CDR3 is TGTGCCAGCAGCGTAAATTTGCTAGCGGGGGGCTATGAGCAGTTCTTC.

The genes are TRBV28 and TRBJ2-5; the match to TRBD1 covers 8 bases. The CDR3 is 16 residues long. V gave up 3 bases and J gave up 5 bases; unmatched junction bases: 11. Germline loops: CDR1 MDHEN, CDR2 SYDVKM. As DNA, the CDR3 is TGTGCCAGCAGTTTCCCAGCGACAGGGGCCAGGGAGACCCAGTACTTC. This encodes CASSFPATGARETQYF. Supplemented by reference TRBV28 and TRBJ2-5, the full variable domain reads DVKVTQSSRYLVKRTGEKVFLECVQDMDHENMFWYRQDPGLGLRLIYFSYDVKMKEKGDIPEGYSVSREKKERFSLILESASTNQTSMYLCASSFPATGARETQYFGPGTRLLVL.

The chain employs TRBV7-9 and TRBJ1-2; D is unresolved. CDR1 is SEHNR and CDR2 is FQNEAQ in the germline V gene (reference sequence). The CDR3 contains 17 residues. The V gene lost 4 bases and the J gene lost 3 bases, with 21 bases spanning the gap. CDR3 nucleotide sequence: TGTGCCAGCAGCTGGAACCGGGCTCAAAATTACGACTATGGCTACACCTTC. Translation gives CASSWNRAQNYDYGYTF.

V is TRBV2 and J is TRBJ2-2; no definite D call. Germline V gene lookup returns CDR1 SNHLY and CDR2 FYNNEI. There are 13 residues in the CDR3. Trimming shortened V by 4 bases and J by 4 bases, and 7 bases separated the two germline ends. CDR3 DNA: TGTGCCAGCAGTGGCAGGTTCACCGGGGAGCTGTTTTTT. It is translated as CASSGRFTGELFF.

The chain carries TRBV5-1 and TRBJ1-2; 8 bases map to TRBD1. V trimming: 7 bases; J trimming: 7 bases; junction bases outside the gene matches: 6. The CDR3 spans 12 residues. Per the germline V gene, CDR1 is SGHRS and CDR2 is YFSETQ. This chain's CDR3 is CASHDRGAGYTF. In DNA form, the CDR3 reads TGCGCCAGCCATGACAGGGGTGCTGGCTACACCTTC.

The count of this clone is one. V is TRBV18 and J is TRBJ2-7; 11 bases agree with TRBD1. Germline lookup yields CDR1 KGHSH and CDR2 LQKENI. Trimming cost V 3 bases and J 0 bases; bases outside gene matches: 1. The CDR3 runs 15 residues. CDR3 DNA sequence: TGTGCCAGCTCACCGGGACAGGGGGACTCCTACGAGCAGTACTTC. Protein: CASSPGQGDSYEQYF.

CDR3: CASSYAGSNQPQHF. CDR3 sequence (DNA): TGTGCCAGCAGTTACGCTGGGAGCAATCAGCCCCAGCATTTT. The rearrangement uses TRBV6-2 or TRBV6-3 and TRBJ1-5; D is uncertain. Germline-derived CDR1 and CDR2 are MNHEY and SVGEGT. This CDR3 has 14 amino acids. Trimming took off 2 bases at V and 1 base at J, with 6 bases between the two ends.

The chain combines TRBV3-1 (or the pseudogene TRBV3-2) with TRBJ2-3, with 8 bases fitting TRBD1. Per the germline V gene, CDR1 is LGHDT and CDR2 is YNNKEL (reference sequence). J gave up 1 base and V 4 bases, and 10 bases lay outside the gene matches. This CDR3 spans 17 amino acids. The CDR3 nucleotides are TGTGCCAGCAGCCTGATCTCACAGGGGGGAGGCACAGATACGCAGTATTTT. The encoded protein is CASSLISQGGGTDTQYF.

CDR3 protein: CASSLKGTQETQYF. Written as DNA, the CDR3 is TGTGCCAGCAGCTTAAAGGGAACCCAAGAGACCCAGTACTTC. V and J are TRBV13 and TRBJ2-5; D not resolved. There are 14 residues in the CDR3. Germline loops: CDR1 PRHDT, CDR2 FYEKMQ (reference sequence). The ends were cut back, 2 bases at V and 1 base at J, with 8 bases in the middle.

The CDR3 here is CASTIAGTGFHNEQFF. The DNA of the CDR3 is TGCGCCAGCACTATTGCGGGGACAGGATTCCACAATGAGCAGTTCTTC. The chain links TRBV5-1 to TRBJ2-1; 8 nucleotides agree with TRBD1. This CDR3 spans 16 amino acids. After removal of 6 bases from V and 5 bases from J, the junction contained 13 bases not matched to a gene. The germline CDR1 and CDR2 sequences are SGHRS and YFSETQ.

J is TRBJ1-2 and V is TRBV4-1; no definite D call. CDR3 length: 15 residues. The V end was cut by 1 base, the J end by 4 bases, with 13 bases between. From germline, CDR1 is MGHRA and CDR2 YSYEKL. The CDR3 region is CASSQGLPAGYGYTF. DNA of the CDR3: TGCGCCAGCAGCCAAGGTCTACCGGCGGGCTATGGCTACACCTTC.

V gene TRBV28 combines with J gene TRBJ1-4; maybe TRBD1 (6 bases). V dropped 6 bases and J dropped 5 bases, with 19 bases sitting between them. Germline lookup yields CDR1 MDHEN and CDR2 SYDVKM. The CDR3 contains 16 residues. CDR3 DNA: TGTGCCAGCAGCCTTGACCCAGGGGAACCGAATGAAAAACTGTTTTTT. Translation gives CASSLDPGEPNEKLFF.

This rearrangement joins TRBV5-4 to TRBJ2-2; tentatively, D is TRBD2 (5 bases). The CDR3 consists of 15 residues. The V end was cut by 4 bases, the J end by 6 bases, with 16 bases between. The germline gives CDR1 SGHNT, CDR2 YYREEE (reference sequence). Written as DNA, the CDR3 is TGTGCCAGCAGCCCCCCAGTCGGAGCGGCCGGGGAGCTGTTTTTT. This sequence encodes CASSPPVGAAGELFF.

This clone was observed once. The genes are TRBV24-1 and TRBJ2-1; 8 positions match TRBD1. V trimming: 4 bases; J trimming: 6 bases; junction bases outside the gene matches: 1. CDR1 is KGHDR and CDR2 is SFDVKD in the germline V gene. There are 13 residues in the CDR3. Here the CDR3 reads CATSDTGGNEQFF. The CDR3 coding sequence is TGTGCCACCAGTGACACAGGGGGCAATGAGCAGTTCTTC.

The chain uses TRBV7-9 and TRBJ1-5; D not resolved. The CDR3 consists of 13 residues. Trimming removed 1 base from V and 7 bases from J, with 8 bases in between. CDR1 and CDR2 from the germline V gene are SEHNR and FQNEAQ (reference sequence). The CDR3 loop reads CASSLGGGQPQHF. The CDR3 DNA reads TGTGCCAGCAGCTTAGGAGGTGGACAGCCCCAGCATTTT.

J is TRBJ2-3 and V is TRBV24-1, with D uncertain. V was pared by 4 bases and J by 2 bases, with 6 bases between. Germline CDR1 KGHDR, CDR2 SFDVKD. This CDR3 spans 13 amino acids. The CDR3 reads CATSEQNTDTQYF. CDR3 DNA sequence: TGTGCCACCAGTGAGCAAAACACAGATACGCAGTATTTT.

This clone was counted between two and nine times. The gene calls are TRBV4-1 and TRBJ2-5, with a tentative D call TRBD2 (6 bases). Trimming left V 1 base short and J 4 bases short, with 13 bases between. The CDR3 runs to 15 residues. Germline V gives CDR1 MGHRA, CDR2 YSYEKL. CDR3 coding DNA: TGCGCCAGCAGCCAAGGTGACTCGCGGGGAGAGACCCAGTACTTC. It translates to CASSQGDSRGETQYF.

The V and J genes are TRBV3-1 (or the pseudogene TRBV3-2) and TRBJ1-5; D not certain. Germline V gene lookup returns CDR1 LGHDT and CDR2 YNNKEL (reference sequence). This CDR3 comprises 13 residues. The V end lost 0 bases, the J end lost 4 bases, and 4 bases lay between the germline ends. The CDR3 spells CASSQDRNQPQHF. CDR3 nucleotides: TGTGCCAGCAGCCAAGACAGGAATCAGCCCCAGCATTTT.

The rearrangement uses TRBV28 and TRBJ1-3; D perhaps matches TRBD1 (6 bases). With 3 bases removed from V and 9 bases from J, the gap between germline ends came to 15 bases. Germline V lookup: CDR1 MDHEN, CDR2 SYDVKM. The CDR3 totals 14 residues. CDR3 sequence (DNA): TGTGCCAGCAGTTTGCGAGTGGGGGGCCCCACCATATATTTT. Translating gives CASSLRVGGPTIYF.

This clone was picked up many times. This sequence joins TRBV5-1 and TRBJ2-2; D is uncertain. The V gene's germline CDR1 is SGHRS and CDR2 YFSETQ. The CDR3 is 13 residues long. Trimming removed 3 bases at V and 6 bases at J, with 9 bases between. CDR3 protein: CASSSSGPGELFF. Written as DNA, the CDR3 is TGCGCCAGCAGCTCGAGTGGGCCCGGGGAGCTGTTTTTT.

This chain connects TRBV7-2 to TRBJ1-2, with TRBD1 identical over 7 bases. V shed 5 bases, J shed 5 bases, and the junction held 5 bases outside the gene matches. Germline loops: CDR1 SGHTA, CDR2 FQGNSA. CDR3 size: 13 residues. The CDR3 loop reads CASSVGQSYGYTF. The CDR3 coding sequence is TGTGCCAGCAGCGTGGGACAGTCGTATGGCTACACCTTC.

This rearrangement joins TRBV6-6 to TRBJ1-3, with D possibly matching TRBD1 (6 bases). V lost 6 bases, J lost 1 base, and 16 bases lay in between. The CDR3 covers 16 residues. Germline CDR1 and CDR2: MNHNY and SVGAGI (reference sequence). This CDR3 reads CASSQGWGESGNTIYF. CDR3 sequence (DNA): TGTGCCAGCAGCCAGGGGTGGGGAGAGTCTGGAAACACCATATATTTT.

The chain couples TRBV9 to TRBJ1-3; D unresolved. This CDR3 is 15 amino acids long. Trimming cost V 3 bases and J 4 bases, with 14 bases left between them. The germline CDR1 and CDR2 sequences are SGDLS and YYNGEE. The DNA of the CDR3 is TGTGCCAGCAGCGGCGATCCGGAGTCGGGAAACACCATATATTTT. Protein sequence: CASSGDPESGNTIYF.

The genes are TRBV6-5 and TRBJ1-2; D is possibly TRBD1 (6 bases). This CDR3 comprises 16 residues. V was shortened by 4 bases and J by 3 bases, with 18 bases between the two germline ends. Germline V gene data show CDR1 as MNHEY and CDR2 as SVGAGI. The DNA of the CDR3 is TGTGCCAGCAGTTCCTCCTCAGACAGGTTTCACTATGGCTACACCTTC. Residues: CASSSSSDRFHYGYTF.

This clone is a singleton in its sample. The V gene is TRBV9, the J gene TRBJ2-5; TRBD2 is a possible D gene (5 bases). From germline, CDR1 is SGDLS and CDR2 YYNGEE. Trimming removed 0 bases at V and 2 bases at J, with 11 bases between. The CDR3 consists of 15 residues. CDR3 DNA: TGTGCCAGCAGCGTAGGGGGTAGCGAGCAAGAGACCCAGTACTTC. As protein: CASSVGGSEQETQYF.

The rearrangement uses TRBV16 and TRBJ1-5, with 7 bases that match TRBD1. The CDR3 totals 13 residues. Germline loops: CDR1 KGHSY, CDR2 FQNENV. J was trimmed by 5 bases and V by 7 bases; bases with no gene match: 5. The CDR3 loop reads CASNRGADQPQHF. The CDR3, as DNA: TGTGCCAGCAACAGGGGTGCGGATCAGCCCCAGCATTTT.

V is TRBV5-4 and J is TRBJ1-1, with D unclear. This CDR3 has 15 residues. The germline V gene encodes CDR1 SGHNT and CDR2 YYREEE (reference sequence). V was clipped by 4 bases and J by 2 bases, with 15 bases between them. The CDR3 sequence: CASSALTDGNTEAFF. As DNA, the CDR3 is TGTGCCAGCAGCGCTTTGACCGATGGTAACACTGAAGCTTTCTTT. Using reference TRBV5-4 and TRBJ1-1 for the parts outside the CDR3, the full variable domain is ETGVTQSPTHLIKTRGQQVTLRCSSQSGHNTVSWYQQALGQGPQFIFQYYREEENGRGNFPPRFSGLQFPNYSSELNVNALELDDSALYLCASSALTDGNTEAFFGQGTRLTVV.